This T cell receptor beta chain was captured in a study of blood T cell repertoires in COVID-19. Authors' processing steps: Estimated nucleated cell counts came from reference gene primer amplification. Sequencing was performed with immunoSEQ multiplex PCR; in TCRdb, only in-frame clones are kept and a portion is missing. For V, J and clone size, that table is used; D and trimming come from the DNA. The data show 250,000 to 300,000 clones, roughly 80% seen once. The CDR3 loop spans 18 amino acids. V lost 3 bases to trimming and J lost 10 bases; unmatched junction nucleotides: 14. CDR1 is SGHNT and CDR2 is YYREEE in the germline V gene (reference sequence).

V gene TRBV5-4 combines with J gene TRBJ2-1, with TRBD2 matching 15 bases. Sequenced material: PBMCs or T cells enriched from blood (not recorded which). The TCR sequence derives from a man aged 25 to 40 with acute COVID-19. The DNA for the CDR3 is TGTGCCAGCAGCTCCGCCTCAGGACTAGCGGGAGGGTATCGGGAGCAGTTCTTC. Protein sequence: CASSSASGLAGGYREQFF. The variable domain in full, completed from reference TRBV5-4 and TRBJ2-1, reads ETGVTQSPTHLIKTRGQQVTLRCSSQSGHNTVSWYQQALGQGPQFIFQYYREEENGRGNFPPRFSGLQFPNYSSELNVNALELDDSALYLCASSSASGLAGGYREQFFGPGTRLTVL.